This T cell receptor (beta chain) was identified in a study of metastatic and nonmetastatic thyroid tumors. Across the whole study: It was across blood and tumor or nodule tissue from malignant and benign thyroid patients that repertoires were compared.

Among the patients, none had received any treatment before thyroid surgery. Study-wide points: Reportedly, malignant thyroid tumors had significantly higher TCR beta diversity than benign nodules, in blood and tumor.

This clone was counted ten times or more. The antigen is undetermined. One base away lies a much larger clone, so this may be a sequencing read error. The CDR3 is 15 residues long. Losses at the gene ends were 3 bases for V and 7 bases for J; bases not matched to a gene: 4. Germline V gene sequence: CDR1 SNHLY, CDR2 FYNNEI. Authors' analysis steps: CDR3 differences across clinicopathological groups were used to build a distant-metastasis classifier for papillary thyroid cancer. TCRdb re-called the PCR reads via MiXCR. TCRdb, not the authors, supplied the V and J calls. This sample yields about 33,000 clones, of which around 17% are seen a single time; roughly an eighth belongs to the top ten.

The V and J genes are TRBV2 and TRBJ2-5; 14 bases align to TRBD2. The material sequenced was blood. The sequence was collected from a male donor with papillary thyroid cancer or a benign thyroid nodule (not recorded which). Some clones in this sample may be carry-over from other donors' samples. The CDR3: CASSEYGLAGGTQYF. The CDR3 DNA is TGTGCCAGCAGTGAGTACGGACTAGCGGGGGGGACCCAGTACTTC.